The 21 T cell receptor beta chains below were found in one sample sequenced in a study of identical twins. TCRdb fed the 5' RACE reads into MiXCR, producing one record per CDR3 protein. Of about 920,000 distinct CDR3 sequences listed, more than 9% were seen once; the top ten hold under 2%. This sample was also put to use in a study of yellow fever vaccine responses in identical twins.

Sequencing input: PBMCs. The receptors here all came from a woman between 18 and 29 years old in good health.

The rearrangement links TRBV6-1 to TRBJ2-3, with D hard to call. The CDR3 has 14 amino acids. The V gene lost 2 bases and the J gene lost 0 bases, with 6 bases spanning the gap. Germline loops: CDR1 MNHNS, CDR2 SASEGT. DNA of the CDR3: TGTGCCAGCAGTGAAAGTACCAGCACAGATACGCAGTATTTT. Its protein is CASSESTSTDTQYF.

This rearrangement joins TRBV18 to TRBJ2-7, with a tentative D call TRBD1 (7 bases). The length of the CDR3 is 14 residues. Trimming left V 4 bases short and J 6 bases short, with 16 bases between. Germline V gives CDR1 KGHSH, CDR2 LQKENI. In DNA form, the CDR3 reads TGTGCCAGCTCACAGGGGACAGAGGAGGGCGAGCAGTACTTC. Translated: CASSQGTEEGEQYF.

The rearrangement joins TRBV24-1 to TRBJ2-2; D might be TRBD2 (5 bases). The CDR3 totals 13 residues. Germline V gene sequence: CDR1 KGHDR, CDR2 SFDVKD. V lost 7 bases and J lost 5, with 10 bases in between. The CDR3 here is CATSLRGTGELFF. The CDR3 bases are TGTGCCACCAGCCTCAGAGGGACCGGGGAGCTGTTTTTT.

This clonotype appeared a few times. This rearrangement joins TRBV10-2 to TRBJ2-3; the D is unclear. Germline V CDR1 and CDR2: WSHSY, SAAADI. The CDR3 has 14 amino acids. V lost 2 bases and J 6 bases, leaving 12 bases between the germline ends. This chain's CDR3 is CASSEIDPTDTQYF. CDR3 DNA: TGCGCCAGCAGTGAGATCGATCCCACGGATACGCAGTATTTT.

This clonotype was counted only a few times. The J gene is TRBJ2-7, the V gene TRBV7-9; D is possibly TRBD2 (6 bases). CDR3 length equals 14 residues. The V and J ends lost 5 bases and 4 bases respectively, with 15 bases between them. Germline CDR1 is SEHNR and CDR2 is FQNEAQ (reference sequence). The CDR3 nucleotides read TGTGCCAGCAGCCCCCCGATGGACTATTACGAGCAGTACGTC. Translating gives CASSPPMDYYEQYV.

This clonotype was seen more than once but under ten times. This chain uses TRBV6-1 with TRBJ2-1, with 7 nucleotides matching TRBD2. The CDR3 runs 17 residues. Germline V CDR1 and CDR2: MNHNS, SASEGT. V gave up 6 bases and J gave up 5 bases; unmatched junction bases: 16. CDR3 in DNA: TGTGCCAGCAGATCCCGGCGGACGGCGGGAGTGAACAATGAGCAGTTCTTC. Translation: CASRSRRTAGVNNEQFF.

Worth noting for this clonotype: This may come from a read error, since a much larger clone is one base off. The chain employs TRBV7-9 and TRBJ2-5, with D perhaps matching TRBD1 (6 bases). Trimming shortened V by 7 bases and J by 1 base, and 13 bases separated the two germline ends. Germline V gives CDR1 SEHNR, CDR2 FQNEAQ (reference sequence). CDR3 length equals 14 residues. The CDR3: CASIPQGSQETQYF. CDR3 in DNA: TGTGCCAGCATCCCACAGGGCTCCCAAGAGACCCAGTACTTC.

The CDR3 region is CASSPTRRQGLYIANEKLFF. In nucleotides, the CDR3 is TGTGCCAGCAGCCCTACCCGACGACAGGGACTGTATATAGCTAATGAAAAACTGTTTTTT. The chain uses TRBV6-2 or TRBV6-3 and TRBJ1-4, with 7 positions matching TRBD1. This CDR3 region has 20 residues. J gave up 3 bases and V 6 bases, and 22 bases lay outside the gene matches. The germline CDR1 and CDR2 sequences are MNHEY and SVGEGT.

This chain joins TRBV20-1 and TRBJ2-1; a possible D gene is TRBD2 (5 bases). Germline CDR1 reads DFQATT; CDR2 reads SNEGSKA (reference sequence). V lost 2 bases and J 5 bases, leaving 16 bases between the germline ends. The CDR3 consists of 15 residues. CDR3 amino acids: CSARTSGGPHNEQFF. Written as DNA, the CDR3 is TGCAGTGCTAGAACAAGCGGAGGTCCCCACAATGAGCAGTTCTTC.

This clonotype was observed a handful of times. This chain links TRBV18 with TRBJ2-7, with D tentatively TRBD2 (5 bases). There are 17 residues in the CDR3. CDR1 is KGHSH, CDR2 LQKENI, per germline. V gave up 0 bases and J gave up 2 bases, with 17 bases separating them. This CDR3 is CASSPPRAGVNPYEQYF. Written as DNA, the CDR3 is TGTGCCAGCTCACCACCGAGGGCCGGAGTTAACCCCTACGAGCAGTACTTC.

This clonotype was observed a few times. The CDR3 sequence is CASSYKQGRGRNEQFF. CDR3 bases: TGTGCCAGCAGTTACAAGCAGGGGCGGGGGAGGAATGAGCAGTTCTTC. The J gene is TRBJ2-1, the V gene TRBV6-5; the D gene is possibly TRBD2 (7 bases). The CDR3 length is 16 residues. With 2 bases removed from V and 7 bases from J, the gap between germline ends came to 18 bases. Germline V lookup: CDR1 MNHEY, CDR2 SVGAGI.

CDR3 residues: CASSPTGPLTEAFF. CDR3 DNA: TGTGCCAGCAGTCCCACCGGACCCCTCACTGAAGCTTTCTTT. The rearrangement uses TRBV12-3 or TRBV12-4 and TRBJ1-1, with D hard to call. This CDR3 comprises 14 residues. Trimming removed 5 bases from V and 4 bases from J, with 14 bases in between.

This clonotype occurred many times. The chain carries TRBV5-1 and TRBJ2-7, with D tentatively TRBD2 (6 bases). The length of the CDR3 is 14 residues. The ends were cut back, 1 base at V and 6 bases at J, with 14 bases in the middle. CDR1 SGHRS and CDR2 YFSETQ come from the germline V gene. CDR3 sequence reads: CASSLRVRDFEQYF. The CDR3 coding sequence is TGCGCCAGCAGCTTGCGGGTAAGGGACTTCGAGCAGTACTTC.

This clonotype was recorded many times. This chain joins TRBV29-1 and TRBJ1-1, with D hard to call. V dropped 4 bases and J dropped 7 bases, with 7 bases sitting between them. The CDR3 has 10 residues. CDR1 and CDR2 (germline): SQVTM, ANQGSEA. The CDR3 nucleotides read TGCAGCGTTGGTACCCTTGAAGCTTTCTTT. This gives the protein CSVGTLEAFF.

The table lists this clonotype with a few counts. The genes are TRBV4-1 and TRBJ1-4, with D perhaps matching TRBD1 (6 bases). With 1 base removed from V and 3 bases from J, the gap between germline ends came to 21 bases. This CDR3 has 19 amino acids. Per germline, CDR1 MGHRA and CDR2 YSYEKL. CDR3 DNA sequence: TGCGCCAGCAGCCAAGCGGAGGTGGGGGCCGCTACGTCTAATGAAAAACTGTTTTTT. Amino acid sequence: CASSQAEVGAATSNEKLFF.

The chain joins TRBV7-9 to TRBJ2-2, with unresolved D. This CDR3 is built from 15 residues. CDR1 and CDR2 from the germline V gene are SEHNR and FQNEAQ (reference sequence). The V gene lost 1 base and the J gene lost 0 bases, with 6 bases spanning the gap. The CDR3 spells CASSLVVTNTGELFF. For the CDR3, the DNA is TGTGCCAGCAGCTTAGTAGTCACGAACACCGGGGAGCTGTTTTTT.

This clonotype has at least ten counts. V usage is TRBV19 and J usage is TRBJ2-1; 8 bases are a match to TRBD2. CDR1 and CDR2 (germline): LNHDA, SQIVND (reference sequence). With 4 bases clipped from V and 10 bases from J, the junction kept 3 bases outside the gene matches. There are 12 residues in the CDR3. The CDR3, as DNA: TGTGCCAGTAGTACCCGGGGGGGCGAGCAGTTCTTC. Its translation is CASSTRGGEQFF.

The chain joins TRBV5-1 to TRBJ1-5; tentatively, D is TRBD1 (5 bases). This CDR3 has 12 residues. Germline loops: CDR1 SGHRS, CDR2 YFSETQ. Trimming stripped 4 bases from V and 9 bases from J, with 11 bases between. Written as DNA, the CDR3 is TGCGCCAGCAGCCCTAATGGGACGCCCCAGCATTTT. Amino acid sequence: CASSPNGTPQHF.

Of note for this clonotype: At one end the junction does not follow the germline gene, possibly because of a read error. V gene TRBV29-1 combines with J gene TRBJ1-1, with a tentative D call TRBD1 (6 bases). CDR3 length equals 13 residues. In germline, CDR1 is SQVTM, CDR2 ANQGSEA. Here the CDR3 DNA reads TGCAGCGTTGCAGGGGTCTCAAACACTGAAGCCTTCTTT. Its protein product is CSVAGVSNTEAFF.

This clonotype showed up many times. The V call is TRBV5-1, the J call TRBJ1-1; a possible D gene is TRBD1 (5 bases). This CDR3 has 14 amino acids. CDR1 and CDR2 from the germline V gene are SGHRS and YFSETQ. The V gene lost 4 bases and the J gene lost 1 base, with 11 bases spanning the gap. This CDR3 is CASSRDPPNTEAFF. DNA of the CDR3: TGCGCCAGCAGCCGGGACCCCCCGAACACTGAAGCTTTCTTT.

The chain employs TRBV7-6 and TRBJ1-5; D gene unclear. Per germline, CDR1 SGHVS and CDR2 FNYEAQ. V lost 5 bases, J lost 6 bases, and 14 bases lay in between. The CDR3 has 14 amino acids. The CDR3 nucleotides are TGTGCCAGCAGCCCGACCGTATCAATTCAGCCCCAGCATTTT. Translation: CASSPTVSIQPQHF.